Below, 27 T cell receptor beta chains from the same sample are listed, as sequenced in a study of identical twins. Via MiXCR, TCRdb re-called the 5' RACE reads, giving one row per CDR3 protein. The sample holds 500,000 to 700,000 distinct CDR3 sequences, 7.1% seen once. The same sample was also used in a study of yellow fever vaccine responses in identical twins.

The sample comprised PBMCs. Receptors were obtained from a woman between 18 and 29 years old in good health.

This clonotype was seen many times. The chain is built from TRBV7-8 and TRBJ1-5; 7 bases match TRBD1. Germline CDR1 reads SGHVS; CDR2 reads FQNEAQ. The CDR3 loop spans 17 amino acids. The V and J ends lost 4 bases and 9 bases, in that order; junction bases with no gene match: 18. The chain's CDR3 is CASSSSNLQGPARPQHF. The CDR3 DNA follows: TGTGCCAGCAGCTCATCAAACCTACAGGGGCCTGCGAGGCCCCAGCATTTT.

This clonotype was picked up many times. The J gene is TRBJ2-3, the V gene TRBV5-1; no reliable D call. The CDR3 totals 17 residues. The ends were cut back, 1 base at V and 6 bases at J, with 21 bases in the middle. Germline V CDR1 and CDR2: SGHRS, YFSETQ. DNA for the CDR3: TGCGCCAGCAGCTTGAGGGCTGAAAGACCCGCTTGGGATACGCAGTATTTT. Its translation is CASSLRAERPAWDTQYF.

In this sample, this clonotype turned up once. A much bigger clone sits one base away, suggesting this may be a read error. The chain is built from TRBV7-9 and TRBJ2-3, with D possibly being TRBD1 (5 bases). The J call may be in error: the DNA end matches TRBJ1-5 better. Per the germline V gene, CDR1 is SEHNR and CDR2 is FQNEAQ (reference sequence). The CDR3 is 15 residues long. Written as DNA, the CDR3 is TGTGCCAGCAGCTTAGCCGGTCCCTGGGGGGATACGCAGCATTTT. Translation: CASSLAGPWGDTQHF.

The V gene is TRBV6-1, the J gene TRBJ2-4; 11 bases match TRBD2. Germline CDR1 and CDR2: MNHNS and SASEGT. CDR3 length: 15 residues. Trimming took 6 bases from V and 5 from J; bases not matched to a gene: 6. The CDR3 nucleotides are TGTGCCAGCAGAGGATTAGCGGGGGGGCAAAACATTCAGTACTTC. Protein product: CASRGLAGGQNIQYF.

Many counts were recorded for this clonotype. The rearrangement links TRBV6-1 to TRBJ1-2; 7 bases line up with TRBD1. This CDR3 region has 15 residues. CDR1 MNHNS and CDR2 SASEGT come from the germline V gene. V gave up 5 bases and J gave up 8 bases; unmatched junction bases: 14. The CDR3 DNA is TGTGCCAGCAGTCCCCCGGGACAGCTCGTGGGGGGCTACACCTTC. It codes for CASSPPGQLVGGYTF.

This clonotype has ten or more counts. The V and J genes are TRBV12-3 or TRBV12-4 and TRBJ2-3; 9 nucleotides line up with TRBD1. The CDR3 covers 14 residues. Germline trimming cut 11 bases from V and 4 bases from J; bases unmatched to any gene: 10. In DNA form, the CDR3 reads TGTGCCGACGCGAAGGACAGGGGCGCAGATACGCAGTATTTT. This gives the protein CADAKDRGADTQYF.

The chain recombines TRBV29-1 with TRBJ2-1; no reliable D call. Germline V gene sequence: CDR1 SQVTM, CDR2 ANQGSEA. The length of the CDR3 is 11 residues. Trimming took 4 bases from V and 7 from J, leaving 8 bases between them. The CDR3 coding sequence is TGCAGCGTTGGTATAGTAAATGAGCAGTTCTTC. Translating gives CSVGIVNEQFF.

This clonotype was counted between two and nine times. The chain recombines TRBV11-2 with TRBJ2-1, with TRBD2 identical over 7 bases. This CDR3 contains 16 residues. V trimming: 1 base; J trimming: 7 bases; junction bases outside the gene matches: 10. Germline CDR1 is SGHAT and CDR2 is FQNNGV. The CDR3 region has the DNA TGTGCCAGCAGCTTAGGTGTAGCGGGCCTATGGAATGAGCAGTTCTTC. This gives the protein CASSLGVAGLWNEQFF. The full variable domain, in which reference TRBV11-2 and TRBJ2-1 provide the parts outside the CDR3, is EAGVAQSPRYKIIEKRQSVAFWCNPISGHATLYWYQQILGQGPKLLIQFQNNGVVDDSQLPKDRFSAERLKGVDSTLKIQPAKLEDSAVYLCASSLGVAGLWNEQFFGPGTRLTVL.

This chain uses TRBV20-1 with TRBJ1-1; possibly TRBD1 for D (5 bases). The V and J ends lost 7 bases and 5 bases respectively, with 17 bases between them. The germline CDR1 and CDR2 sequences are DFQATT and SNEGSKA (reference sequence). The CDR3 length is 13 residues. CDR3 loop: CSVTGRIRTEAFF. The CDR3 coding sequence is TGCAGTGTCACAGGACGGATTCGGACTGAAGCTTTCTTT.

The chain recombines TRBV7-9 with TRBJ2-7; D gene unclear. The CDR3 contains 13 residues. V was clipped by 2 bases and J by 2 bases, with 7 bases between them. In germline, CDR1 is SEHNR, CDR2 FQNEAQ (reference sequence). Here the CDR3 reads CASSLIDAYEQYF. CDR3 nucleotide sequence: TGTGCCAGCAGCTTAATAGATGCCTACGAGCAGTACTTC.

This clonotype was found a few times. The V and J genes are TRBV10-3 and TRBJ1-5; D ambiguous. CDR1 and CDR2 from the germline V gene are ENHRY and SYGVKD. The CDR3 spans 13 residues. Trimming cost V 4 bases and J 7 bases, with 11 bases left between them. The CDR3 reads CAISGTETQPQHF. The CDR3 nucleotides are TGTGCCATCAGTGGGACCGAAACCCAGCCCCAGCATTTT.

The chain carries TRBV10-3 and TRBJ1-1; a possible D gene is TRBD1 (6 bases). The CDR3 totals 13 residues. Germline CDR1 is ENHRY and CDR2 is SYGVKD. The V gene lost 8 bases and the J gene lost 2 bases, with 12 bases spanning the gap. CDR3 in DNA: TGTGCCATCGCTCCGGACAGAAACACTGAAGCTTTCTTT. It codes for CAIAPDRNTEAFF.

This clonotype was seen only a few times. The gene calls are TRBV20-1 and TRBJ2-1; D is unresolved. V was trimmed by 5 bases and J by 0 bases, leaving 14 bases between them. The germline gives CDR1 DFQATT, CDR2 SNEGSKA (reference sequence). The CDR3 length is 15 residues. The CDR3 loop is CSASSGLSSYNEQFF. CDR3 in DNA: TGCAGTGCTTCCTCAGGCCTCAGCTCCTACAATGAGCAGTTCTTC.

CDR3 protein: CSARDSGTYSNQPQHF. For the CDR3, the DNA is TGCAGTGCTAGAGATTCCGGGACCTATAGCAATCAGCCCCAGCATTTT. The chain is built from TRBV20-1 and TRBJ1-5; a weak D match, TRBD1 (5 bases). The CDR3 sequence is 16 residues long. Trimming shortened V by 0 bases and J by 0 bases, and 12 bases separated the two germline ends. Germline loops: CDR1 DFQATT, CDR2 SNEGSKA (reference sequence).

This clonotype was detected ten times or more. The chain employs TRBV12-3 or TRBV12-4 and TRBJ2-1, with 7 bases lining up with TRBD1. This CDR3 contains 13 residues. J gave up 7 bases and V 6 bases, and 6 bases lay outside the gene matches. The CDR3 loop is CASRQNRGNEQFF. DNA for the CDR3: TGTGCCAGCAGGCAGAACAGGGGTAATGAGCAGTTCTTC.

The V and J genes are TRBV7-9 and TRBJ1-4; D gene unclear. The germline CDR1 and CDR2 sequences are SEHNR and FQNEAQ (reference sequence). Trimming shortened V by 0 bases and J by 3 bases, and 11 bases separated the two germline ends. The CDR3 has 16 residues. The CDR3 DNA follows: TGTGCCAGCAGCTTAGCGTTTGCAGGCGCTAATGAAAAACTGTTTTTT. Residues: CASSLAFAGANEKLFF.

This clonotype showed up just a few times. The chain carries TRBV6-5 and TRBJ2-3; no reliable D call. Germline V gene sequence: CDR1 MNHEY, CDR2 SVGAGI. The V end was cut by 2 bases, the J end by 1 base, with 16 bases between. The CDR3 sequence is 17 residues long. The CDR3 sequence is CASSYADGVMGTDTQYF. DNA of the CDR3: TGTGCCAGCAGTTACGCCGACGGCGTAATGGGCACAGATACGCAGTATTTT.

In this sample, this clonotype turned up many times. The V gene is TRBV28, the J gene TRBJ2-1; 10 bases map to TRBD2. CDR3 length equals 17 residues. In germline, CDR1 is MDHEN, CDR2 SYDVKM. The V gene end was trimmed by 6 bases and the J gene end by 4 bases; junction bases not matched to a gene: 12. As DNA, the CDR3 is TGTGCCAGCAGCACTATTTCGAGCGGGGGGGGATACAATGAGCAGTTCTTC. Translating it yields CASSTISSGGGYNEQFF.

The V call is TRBV5-1, the J call TRBJ2-1, with TRBD1 identical over 8 bases. CDR1 and CDR2 (germline): SGHRS, YFSETQ. V was pared by 5 bases and J by 6 bases, with 7 bases of the junction left unmatched. The CDR3 totals 14 residues. CDR3 region: CASRPGQGPNEQFF. The CDR3 nucleotides read TGCGCCAGCAGGCCAGGACAGGGACCCAATGAGCAGTTCTTC.

This clonotype was seen at least ten times. The chain couples TRBV11-2 to TRBJ2-5; TRBD2 agrees at 14 bases. The V gene end was trimmed by 6 bases and the J gene end by 4 bases; junction bases not matched to a gene: 16. The CDR3 totals 19 residues. CDR1 SGHAT and CDR2 FQNNGV come from the germline V gene. CDR3 loop: CASSHYVGSGTSGRETQYF. As DNA, the CDR3 is TGTGCCAGCAGTCATTACGTAGGGTCCGGGACTAGCGGGAGAGAGACCCAGTACTTC.

This clonotype was counted between two and nine times. The CDR3 DNA is TGTGCCAGCAGCTTAGTGGGCAGGGACTACGAGCAGTACTTC. It encodes CASSLVGRDYEQYF. The chain links TRBV7-6 to TRBJ2-7; tentative D call: TRBD1 (5 bases). CDR3 size: 14 residues. The V end lost 1 base, the J end lost 3 bases, and 10 bases lay between the germline ends. From germline, CDR1 is SGHVS and CDR2 FNYEAQ.

This clonotype was picked up a small number of times. The V call is TRBV6-1, the J call TRBJ2-5; a possible D gene is TRBD2 (5 bases). Looked up from germline, CDR1 is MNHNS and CDR2 is SASEGT. Between the trimmed V and J ends, which lost 2 bases and 7 bases, there was a span of 8 bases. This CDR3 is built from 12 residues. Written as DNA, the CDR3 is TGTGCCAGCAGTGAATCTGGGAGGACCCAGTACTTC. Its protein is CASSESGRTQYF.

This clonotype was detected many times. The rearrangement joins TRBV12-3 or TRBV12-4 to TRBJ1-5; unclear D gene. Trimming removed 6 bases from V and 3 bases from J, with 12 bases in between. The CDR3 spans 14 residues. For the CDR3, the DNA is TGTGCCAGCAGGGAACCGGGAGACAATCAGCCCCAGCATTTT. This encodes CASREPGDNQPQHF.

This clonotype appeared many times. V is TRBV12-3 or TRBV12-4 and J is TRBJ2-3; D tentatively fits TRBD1 or TRBD2 (5 bases each). Trimming stripped 5 bases from V and 0 bases from J, with 15 bases between. The CDR3 has 16 amino acids. The CDR3 reads CASSTDEGRSTDTQYF. In nucleotides, the CDR3 is TGTGCCAGCAGTACGGACGAGGGGCGGAGCACAGATACGCAGTATTTT.

The chain links TRBV28 to TRBJ1-2; D is perhaps TRBD1 (6 bases). CDR1 and CDR2 (germline): MDHEN, SYDVKM. This CDR3 comprises 15 residues. With 3 bases removed from V and 5 bases from J, the gap between germline ends came to 16 bases. DNA for the CDR3: TGTGCCAGCAGTTTCCCGGACAGTGATAGGTATGGCTACACCTTC. This encodes CASSFPDSDRYGYTF.

This clonotype was seen at least ten times. This chain joins TRBV12-3 or TRBV12-4 and TRBJ2-3; TRBD2 is a possible D gene (6 bases). The CDR3 covers 14 residues. V was trimmed by 0 bases and J by 6 bases, leaving 10 bases between them. CDR3: CASSLAGTSDTQYF. CDR3 nucleotides: TGTGCCAGCAGTTTAGCGGGGACTTCCGATACGCAGTATTTT.

This clonotype showed up just a few times. This chain joins TRBV2 and TRBJ2-5; TRBD1 might be the D (6 bases). V lost 3 bases, J lost 6 bases, and 14 bases lay in between. The CDR3 runs to 14 residues. Germline CDR1 is SNHLY and CDR2 is FYNNEI. The DNA for the CDR3 is TGTGCCAGCAGTGAGCCCAGGGGTGGGAAGACCCAGTACTTC. Residues: CASSEPRGGKTQYF.